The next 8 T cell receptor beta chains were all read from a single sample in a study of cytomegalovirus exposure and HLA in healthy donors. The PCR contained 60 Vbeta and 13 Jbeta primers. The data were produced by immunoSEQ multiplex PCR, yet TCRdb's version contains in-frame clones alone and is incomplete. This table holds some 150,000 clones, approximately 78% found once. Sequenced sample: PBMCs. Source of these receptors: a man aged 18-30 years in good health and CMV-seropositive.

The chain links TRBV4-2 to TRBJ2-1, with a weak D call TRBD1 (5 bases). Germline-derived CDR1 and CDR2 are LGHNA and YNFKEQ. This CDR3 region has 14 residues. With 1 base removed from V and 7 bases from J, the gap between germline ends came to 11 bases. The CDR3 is CASSQGSAGNEQFF. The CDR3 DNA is TGTGCCAGCAGCCAAGGATCCGCAGGGAATGAGCAGTTCTTC.

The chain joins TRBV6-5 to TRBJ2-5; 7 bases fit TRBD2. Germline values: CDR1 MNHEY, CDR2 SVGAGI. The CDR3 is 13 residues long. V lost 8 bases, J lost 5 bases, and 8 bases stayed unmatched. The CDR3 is CASLSGEGETQYF. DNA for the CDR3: TGTGCCAGCCTTTCGGGGGAGGGTGAGACCCAGTACTTC.

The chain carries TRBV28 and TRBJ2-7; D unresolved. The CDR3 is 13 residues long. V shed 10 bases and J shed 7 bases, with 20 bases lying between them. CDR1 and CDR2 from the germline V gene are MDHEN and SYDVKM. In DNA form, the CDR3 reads TGTGCCACCTCAATACCCCCCACATCAGAGCAGTACTTC. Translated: CATSIPPTSEQYF.

This chain's CDR3 is CASSMGLAGAFEQFF. CDR3 bases: TGTGCCAGCAGCATGGGACTAGCGGGAGCTTTCGAGCAGTTCTTC. The rearrangement joins TRBV7-9 to TRBJ2-1; TRBD2 matches at 14 bases. The CDR3 is made up of 15 amino acids. Per germline, CDR1 SEHNR and CDR2 FQNEAQ (reference sequence). With 5 bases clipped from V and 10 bases from J, the junction kept 7 bases outside the gene matches. Filled out from reference TRBV7-9 and TRBJ2-1, the complete variable domain reads DTGVSQNPRHKITKRGQNVTFRCDPISEHNRLYWYRQTLGQGPEFLTYFQNEAQLEKSRLLSDRFSAERPKGSFSTLEIQRTEQGDSAMYLCASSMGLAGAFEQFFGPGTRLTVL.

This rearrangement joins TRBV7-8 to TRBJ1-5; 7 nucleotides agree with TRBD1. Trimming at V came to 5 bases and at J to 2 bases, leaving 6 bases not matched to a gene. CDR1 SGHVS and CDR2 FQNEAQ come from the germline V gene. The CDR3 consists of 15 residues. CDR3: CASSLRDSGNQPQHF. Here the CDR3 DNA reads TGTGCCAGCAGCCTCCGGGACAGCGGCAATCAGCCCCAGCATTTT.

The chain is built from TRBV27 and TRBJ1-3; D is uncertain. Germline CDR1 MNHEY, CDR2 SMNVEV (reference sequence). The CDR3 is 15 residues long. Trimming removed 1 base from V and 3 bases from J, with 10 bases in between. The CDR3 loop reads CASSLFAGDGNTIYF. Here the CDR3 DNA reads TGTGCCAGCAGTTTATTCGCCGGGGATGGAAACACCATATATTTT.

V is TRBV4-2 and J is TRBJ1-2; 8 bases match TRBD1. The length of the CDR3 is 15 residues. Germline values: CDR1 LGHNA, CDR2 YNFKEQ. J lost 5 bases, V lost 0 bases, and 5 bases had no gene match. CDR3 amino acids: CASSQDLTGGYGYTF. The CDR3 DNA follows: TGTGCCAGCAGCCAAGATTTAACAGGGGGTTATGGCTACACCTTC.

Here the CDR3 DNA reads TGTGCCAGCAGCCCGGGAGGGGCACGGACTAACTATGGCTACACCTTC. This encodes CASSPGGARTNYGYTF. This chain links TRBV5-4 with TRBJ1-2, with a possible D match to TRBD1 (5 bases). V lost 4 bases and J 0 bases, leaving 16 bases between the germline ends. CDR3 length equals 16 residues. Germline CDR1 and CDR2: SGHNT and YYREEE (reference sequence).